This T cell receptor beta chain was recorded in a study of breast tumors, draining lymph nodes, adjacent tissues. Findings and limits, study-wide: Data only fit, rather than demonstrated, lymph node origin of most tumor T cells.

Axillary draining lymph nodes of breast cancer patients supplied the node samples. The junction had 1 base not matched to a gene; V was cut back by 1 base and J by 0 bases. The CDR3 length is 15 residues. Germline CDR1 GTSNPN, CDR2 SVGIG (reference sequence). This clonotype has a count of ten or more. Its antigen remains unidentified. TCRdb fed the multiplex PCR reads into MiXCR, producing one record per CDR3 protein. The sample includes around 230,000 distinct CDR3 sequences, approximately 29% of them seen just once. The clonotype comes from a female donor with breast cancer. Some clones in this sample may be carry-over from other donors' samples. The chain joins TRBV30 to TRBJ2-3, with 10 bases aligning to TRBD2. The source material was axillary lymph node tissue. The CDR3 loop reads CAWSAGLASTDTQYF. CDR3 sequence (DNA): TGTGCCTGGAGTGCGGGACTAGCGAGCACAGATACGCAGTATTTT.